This is a list of T cell receptor beta chains from one sample in a study of human T cells and chemical hapten exposure. TCRdb reanalysed the RACE reads using MiXCR and keeps one entry per CDR3 protein. The profile shows about 120,000 distinct CDR3 sequences, roughly 14% of them singletons. The sample consisted of whole blood, taken in connection with sensitization to the hapten diphenylcyclopropenone (DPC). The source is a woman in her late teens or twenties with alopecia areata. Some clones in this sample may be carry-over from other donors' samples. The CDR3 runs from the conserved cysteine through the conserved F or W. A D gene is named only where the DNA matches it firmly. For some rows the clone size is stated as once, few or many, or as a class when expanded; others skip it.

V: TRBV12-3/TRBV12-4; size: few; J: TRBJ1-2; D: NA; DNA: TGTGCCAGCAGTCAATCGTGGGACTTCTATGGCTACACCTTC; CDR3: CASSQSWDFYGYTF
V: TRBV3-1; size: NA; J: TRBJ1-5; D: NA; DNA: TGTGCCAGCAGCCGACGGGTCGGGGCCCAGCCCCAGCATTTT; CDR3: CASSRRVGAQPQHF
V: TRBV7-2; size: many; J: TRBJ1-6; D: TRBD1; DNA: TGTGCCAGCAGCTTATTCGGACAGGGCGATTCACCCCTCCACTTT; CDR3: CASSLFGQGDSPLHF
V: TRBV7-3; size: NA; J: TRBJ1-1; D: NA; DNA: TGTGCCAGCAGCTTACGGCCGGTGAACACTGAAGCTTTCTTT; CDR3: CASSLRPVNTEAFF
V: TRBV7-9; size: many; J: TRBJ1-1; D: NA; DNA: TGTGCCAGCAGCTTTAACTCTGAAGCTTTCTTT; CDR3: CASSFNSEAFF
V: TRBV5-1; size: few; J: TRBJ2-2; D: TRBD1; DNA: TGCGCCAGCAGCTTCCGACAGGGTGGCACCGGGGAGCTGTTTTTT; CDR3: CASSFRQGGTGELFF
V: TRBV5-1; size: many; J: TRBJ2-7; D: NA; DNA: TGCGCCAGCAGCGGGGACGGATCCTACGAGCAGTACTTC; CDR3: CASSGDGSYEQYF
V: TRBV6-2/TRBV6-3; size: NA; J: TRBJ1-1; D: NA; DNA: TGTGCCAGCAGTTACGGTGGGATAACTATTAACACTGAAGCTTTCTTT; CDR3: CASSYGGITINTEAFF
V: TRBV20-1; size: many; J: TRBJ2-7; D: NA; DNA: TGCAGTGCACTCCCTGCACACAGCTCCTACGAGCAGTACTTC; CDR3: CSALPAHSSYEQYF
V: TRBV12-3/TRBV12-4; size: few; J: TRBJ1-1; D: NA; DNA: TGTGCCAGCACCAGAGGGAGGACTGAAGCTTTCTTT; CDR3: CASTRGRTEAFF
V: TRBV19; size: few; J: TRBJ2-3; D: TRBD1; DNA: TGTGCCAGTACCAAGGGGGACAGCCGCACGCAGTATTTT; CDR3: CASTKGDSRTQYF
V: TRBV18; size: many; J: TRBJ2-6; D: TRBD1; DNA: TGTGCCAGCTCACCGACAGGGTACGGGGCCAACGTCCTGACTTTC; CDR3: CASSPTGYGANVLTF